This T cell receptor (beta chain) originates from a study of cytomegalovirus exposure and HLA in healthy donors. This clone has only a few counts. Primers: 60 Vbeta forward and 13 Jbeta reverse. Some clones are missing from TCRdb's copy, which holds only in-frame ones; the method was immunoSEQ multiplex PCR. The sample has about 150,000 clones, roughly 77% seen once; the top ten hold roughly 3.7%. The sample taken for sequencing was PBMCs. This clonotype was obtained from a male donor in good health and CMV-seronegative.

DNA for the CDR3: TGTGCCAGTAGTCCCGGGGTTACCTTGGGAGAGACCCAGTACTTC. Translating gives CASSPGVTLGETQYF. The gene calls are TRBV19 and TRBJ2-5, with D possibly being TRBD2 (5 bases). With 5 bases removed from V and 4 bases from J, the gap between germline ends came to 17 bases. CDR1 LNHDA and CDR2 SQIVND come from the germline V gene (reference sequence). The CDR3 length is 15 residues.